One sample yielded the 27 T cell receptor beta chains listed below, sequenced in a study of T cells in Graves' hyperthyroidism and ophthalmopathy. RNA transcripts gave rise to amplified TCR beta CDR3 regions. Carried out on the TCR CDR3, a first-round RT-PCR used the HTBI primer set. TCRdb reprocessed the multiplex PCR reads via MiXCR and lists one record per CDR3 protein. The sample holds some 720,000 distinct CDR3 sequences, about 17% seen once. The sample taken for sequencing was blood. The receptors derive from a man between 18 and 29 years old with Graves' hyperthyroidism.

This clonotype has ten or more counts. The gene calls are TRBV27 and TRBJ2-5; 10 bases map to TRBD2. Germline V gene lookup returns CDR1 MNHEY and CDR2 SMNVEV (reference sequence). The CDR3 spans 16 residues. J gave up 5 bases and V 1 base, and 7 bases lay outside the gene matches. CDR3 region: CASSLYWLAGVETQYF. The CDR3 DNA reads TGTGCCAGCAGTTTATATTGGCTAGCGGGGGTGGAGACCCAGTACTTC.

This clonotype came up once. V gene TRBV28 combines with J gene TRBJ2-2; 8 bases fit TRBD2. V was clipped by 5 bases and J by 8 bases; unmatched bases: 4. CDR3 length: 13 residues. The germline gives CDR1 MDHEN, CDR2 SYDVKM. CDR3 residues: CASSILAAGELFF. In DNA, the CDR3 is TGTGCCAGCAGTATACTAGCGGCTGGGGAGCTGTTTTTT.

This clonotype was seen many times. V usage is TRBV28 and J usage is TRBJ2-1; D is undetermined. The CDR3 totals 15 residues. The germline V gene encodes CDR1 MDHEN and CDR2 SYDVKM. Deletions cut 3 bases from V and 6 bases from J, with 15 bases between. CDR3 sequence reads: CASSFFQEGSNEQFF. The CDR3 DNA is TGTGCCAGCAGTTTCTTCCAGGAAGGCAGCAATGAGCAGTTCTTC.

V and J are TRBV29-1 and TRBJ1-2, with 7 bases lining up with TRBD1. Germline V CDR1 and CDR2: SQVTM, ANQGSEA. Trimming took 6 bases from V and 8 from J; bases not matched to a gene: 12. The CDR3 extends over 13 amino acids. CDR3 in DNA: TGCAGCGTCAGGGACAGACCCGAATGGGGCTACACCTTC. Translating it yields CSVRDRPEWGYTF.

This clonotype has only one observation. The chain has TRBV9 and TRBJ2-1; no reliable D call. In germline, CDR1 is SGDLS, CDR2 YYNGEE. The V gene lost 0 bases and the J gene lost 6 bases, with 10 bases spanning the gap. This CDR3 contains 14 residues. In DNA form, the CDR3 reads TGTGCCAGCAGCGTAGACGCCGGGCCCAATGAGCAGTTCTTC. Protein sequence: CASSVDAGPNEQFF.

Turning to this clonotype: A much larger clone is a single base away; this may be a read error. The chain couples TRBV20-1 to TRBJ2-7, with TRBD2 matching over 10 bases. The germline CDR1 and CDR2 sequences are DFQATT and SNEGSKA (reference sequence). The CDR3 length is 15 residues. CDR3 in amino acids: CSASGSSGSPYEQHF. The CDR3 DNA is TGCAGTGCTAGTGGATCTAGCGGGAGTCCCTACGAGCAGCACTTC.

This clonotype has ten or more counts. The CDR3 nucleotides read TGTGCCAGCAGTCACGACAGGGCCTGGGGTTCACCCCTCCACTTT. Amino acid sequence: CASSHDRAWGSPLHF. V is TRBV2 and J is TRBJ1-6, with 7 bases fitting TRBD1. The CDR3 loop spans 15 amino acids. Looked up from germline, CDR1 is SNHLY and CDR2 is FYNNEI. V shed 5 bases, J shed 9 bases, and the junction held 10 bases outside the gene matches. The variable domain in full, completed from reference TRBV2 and TRBJ1-6, reads EPEVTQTPSHQVTQMGQEVILRCVPISNHLYFYWYRQILGQKVEFLVSFYNNEISEKSEIFDDQFSVERPDGSNFTLKIRSTKLEDSAMYFCASSHDRAWGSPLHFGNGTRLTVT.

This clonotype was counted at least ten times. The CDR3 reads CATTGTGAYGYTF. The CDR3, as DNA: TGTGCCACCACTGGGACGGGGGCCTATGGCTACACCTTC. This sequence joins TRBV27 and TRBJ1-2; D is possibly TRBD1 (6 bases). The CDR3 extends over 13 amino acids. With 10 bases removed from V and 4 bases from J, the gap between germline ends came to 16 bases. CDR1 is MNHEY and CDR2 is SMNVEV in the germline V gene (reference sequence).

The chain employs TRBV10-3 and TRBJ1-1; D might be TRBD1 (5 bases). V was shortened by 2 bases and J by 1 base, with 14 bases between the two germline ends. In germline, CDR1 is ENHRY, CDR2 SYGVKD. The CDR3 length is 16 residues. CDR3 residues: CAISETDTRKNTEAFF. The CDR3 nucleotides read TGTGCCATCAGTGAGACGGACACCAGAAAGAACACTGAAGCTTTCTTT.

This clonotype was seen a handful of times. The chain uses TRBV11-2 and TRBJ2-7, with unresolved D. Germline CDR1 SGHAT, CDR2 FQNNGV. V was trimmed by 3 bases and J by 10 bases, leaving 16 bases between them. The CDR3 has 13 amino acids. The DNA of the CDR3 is TGTGCCAGCAGCTTTTTTCCAGGCGAGAGTCAGTACTTC. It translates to CASSFFPGESQYF.

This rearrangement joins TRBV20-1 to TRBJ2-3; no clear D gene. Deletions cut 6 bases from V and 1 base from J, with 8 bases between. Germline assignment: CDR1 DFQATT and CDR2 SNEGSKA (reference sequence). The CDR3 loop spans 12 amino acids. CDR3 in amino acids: CSAVHRTDTQYF. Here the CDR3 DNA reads TGCAGTGCAGTACACCGCACAGATACGCAGTATTTT.

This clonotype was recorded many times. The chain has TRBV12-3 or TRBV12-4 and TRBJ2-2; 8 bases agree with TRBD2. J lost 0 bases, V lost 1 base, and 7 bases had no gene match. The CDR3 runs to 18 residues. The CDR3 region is CASSLEGLAGSNTGELFF. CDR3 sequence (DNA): TGTGCCAGCAGTTTAGAGGGGTTAGCGGGATCGAACACCGGGGAGCTGTTTTTT.

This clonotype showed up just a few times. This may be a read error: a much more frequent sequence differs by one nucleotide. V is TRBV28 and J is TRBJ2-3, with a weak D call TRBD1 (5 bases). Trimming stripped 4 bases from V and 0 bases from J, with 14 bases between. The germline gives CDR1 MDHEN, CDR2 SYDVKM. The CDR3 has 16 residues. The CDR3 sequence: CASSSGQAPSTDTQYF. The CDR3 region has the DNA TGTGCCAGCAGTTCAGGGCAGGCCCCTAGCACAGATACGCAGTATTTT.

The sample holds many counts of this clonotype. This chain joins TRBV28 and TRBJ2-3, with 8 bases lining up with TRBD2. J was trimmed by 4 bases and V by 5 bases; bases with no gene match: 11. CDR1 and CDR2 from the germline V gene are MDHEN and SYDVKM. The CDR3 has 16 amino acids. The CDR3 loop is CASSPGRAGASDTQYF. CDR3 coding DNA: TGTGCCAGCAGTCCCGGTCGAGCGGGAGCATCAGATACGCAGTATTTT. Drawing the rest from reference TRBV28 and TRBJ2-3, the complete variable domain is DVKVTQSSRYLVKRTGEKVFLECVQDMDHENMFWYRQDPGLGLRLIYFSYDVKMKEKGDIPEGYSVSREKKERFSLILESASTNQTSMYLCASSPGRAGASDTQYFGPGTRLTVL.

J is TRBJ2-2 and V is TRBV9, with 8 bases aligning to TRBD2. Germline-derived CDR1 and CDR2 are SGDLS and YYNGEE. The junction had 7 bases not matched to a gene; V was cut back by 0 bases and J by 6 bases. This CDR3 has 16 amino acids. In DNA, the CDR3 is TGTGCCAGCAGCGTAGGGGGGGGACTAGTCGCCGGGGAGCTGTTTTTT. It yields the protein CASSVGGGLVAGELFF.

The CDR3 nucleotides are TGCAGTGCTCAAGCCCCAGGGGCGCCTGAAGCTTTCTTT. This sequence encodes CSAQAPGAPEAFF. V is TRBV20-1 and J is TRBJ1-1; TRBD1 might be the D (6 bases). The V gene's germline CDR1 is DFQATT and CDR2 SNEGSKA (reference sequence). CDR3 length equals 13 residues. V shed 5 bases and J shed 6 bases, with 16 bases lying between them.

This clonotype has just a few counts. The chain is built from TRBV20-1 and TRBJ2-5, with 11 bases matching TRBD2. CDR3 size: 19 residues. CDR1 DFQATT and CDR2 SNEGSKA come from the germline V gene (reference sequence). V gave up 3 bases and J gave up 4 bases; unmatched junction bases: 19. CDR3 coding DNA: TGCAGTGCTAGTGAACCCTTAGCGGGAGGGCCTTTGTTCGGAGAGACCCAGTACTTC. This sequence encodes CSASEPLAGGPLFGETQYF.

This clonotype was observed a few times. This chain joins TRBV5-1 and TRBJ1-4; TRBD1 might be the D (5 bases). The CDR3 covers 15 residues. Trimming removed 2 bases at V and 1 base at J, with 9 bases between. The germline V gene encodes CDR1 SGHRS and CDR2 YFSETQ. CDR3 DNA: TGCGCCAGCAGCTTAATCGGGGGAACTAATGAAAAACTGTTTTTT. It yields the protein CASSLIGGTNEKLFF. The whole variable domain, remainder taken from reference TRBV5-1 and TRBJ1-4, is KAGVTQTPRYLIKTRGQQVTLSCSPISGHRSVSWYQQTPGQGLQFLFEYFSETQRNKGNFPGRFSGRQFSNSRSEMNVSTLELGDSALYLCASSLIGGTNEKLFFGSGTQLSVL.

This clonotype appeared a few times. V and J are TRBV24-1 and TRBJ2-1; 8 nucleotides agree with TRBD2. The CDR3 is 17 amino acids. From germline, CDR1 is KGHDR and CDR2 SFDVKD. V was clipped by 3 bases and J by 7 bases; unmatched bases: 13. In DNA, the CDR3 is TGTGCCACCAGTGATCCCCAGGGTAGCGGGACTAATAATGAGCAGTTCTTC. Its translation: CATSDPQGSGTNNEQFF.

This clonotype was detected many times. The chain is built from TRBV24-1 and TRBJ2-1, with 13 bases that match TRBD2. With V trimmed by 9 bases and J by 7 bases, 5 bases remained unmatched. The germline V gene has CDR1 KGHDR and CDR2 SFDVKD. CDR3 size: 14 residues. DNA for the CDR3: TGTGCCACCGGGGGACTAGCGGGGATTAATGAGCAGTTCTTC. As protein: CATGGLAGINEQFF.

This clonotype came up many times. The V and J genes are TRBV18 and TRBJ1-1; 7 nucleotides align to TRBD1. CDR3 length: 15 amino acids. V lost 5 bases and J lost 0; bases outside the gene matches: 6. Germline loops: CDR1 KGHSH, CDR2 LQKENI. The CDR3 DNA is TGTGCCAGCTCATCTGGGACAGTTATGAACACTGAAGCTTTCTTT. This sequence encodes CASSSGTVMNTEAFF.

CDR3 DNA sequence: TGTGCCAGCAGTTACTCGCCATTCTCGGATGAAAAACTGTTTTTT. It codes for CASSYSPFSDEKLFF. This sequence joins TRBV6-6 and TRBJ1-4; D is undetermined. The CDR3 runs to 15 residues. CDR1 is MNHNY and CDR2 is SVGAGI in the germline V gene (reference sequence). V lost 0 bases to trimming and J lost 6 bases, with 11 bases between them.

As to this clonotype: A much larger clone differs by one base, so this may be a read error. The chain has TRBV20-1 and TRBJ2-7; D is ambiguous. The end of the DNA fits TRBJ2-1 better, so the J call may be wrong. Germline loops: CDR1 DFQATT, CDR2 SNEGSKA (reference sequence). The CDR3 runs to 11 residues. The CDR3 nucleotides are TGCAGTGCTCCTACGACCTACGAGCAGTTCTTC. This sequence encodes CSAPTTYEQFF.

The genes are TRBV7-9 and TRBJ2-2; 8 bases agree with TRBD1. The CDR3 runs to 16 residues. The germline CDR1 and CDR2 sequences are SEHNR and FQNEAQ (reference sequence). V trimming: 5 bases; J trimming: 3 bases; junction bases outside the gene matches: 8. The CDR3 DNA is TGTGCCAGCAGCCCCGTGAGCAGGGGGCACACCGGGGAGCTGTTTTTT. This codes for CASSPVSRGHTGELFF.

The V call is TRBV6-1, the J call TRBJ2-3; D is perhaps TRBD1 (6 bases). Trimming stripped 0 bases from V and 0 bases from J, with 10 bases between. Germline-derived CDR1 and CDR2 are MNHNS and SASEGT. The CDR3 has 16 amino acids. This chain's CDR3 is CASSEAWGHSTDTQYF. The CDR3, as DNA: TGTGCCAGCAGTGAAGCGTGGGGACACAGCACAGATACGCAGTATTTT.

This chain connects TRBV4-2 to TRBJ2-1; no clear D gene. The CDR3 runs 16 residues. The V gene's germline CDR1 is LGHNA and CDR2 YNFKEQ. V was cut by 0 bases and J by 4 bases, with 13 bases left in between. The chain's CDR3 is CASSQDEVVQYNEQFF. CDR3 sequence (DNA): TGTGCCAGCAGCCAAGATGAGGTTGTCCAGTACAATGAGCAGTTCTTC.

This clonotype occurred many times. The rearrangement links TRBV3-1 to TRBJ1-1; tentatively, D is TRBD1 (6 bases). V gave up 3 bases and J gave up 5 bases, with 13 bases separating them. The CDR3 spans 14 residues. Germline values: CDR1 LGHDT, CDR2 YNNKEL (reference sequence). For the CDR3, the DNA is TGTGCCAGCAGCCAGGGGGCCGGGCAAACTGAAGCTTTCTTT. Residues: CASSQGAGQTEAFF.